This record concerns one T cell receptor (beta chain) sequence. Its matching antigen is unknown. These data belong to a study of graft-versus-host responses after intestinal transplantation. Study summary: Multivisceral, liver-intestinal, or isolated intestinal transplants were performed in recipients. The study gave all recipients anti-thymocyte globulin induction, then tacrolimus and steroids for about three years.

Notes on the study in general: Analysis identified GvH clones in recipient marrow, with some appearing first in ileum or blood.

This table comes from immunoSEQ multiplex PCR, and its TCRdb copy is limited to in-frame clones, with some not included. The sample has approximately 100,000 clones, roughly 87% seen once. Germline CDR1 and CDR2: SGHNT and YYREEE (reference sequence). The V and J ends lost 3 bases and 6 bases, in that order; junction bases with no gene match: 5. The CDR3 has 13 residues. The clonotype comes from a human donor who received an intestinal transplant. Specimen: unstimulated CD4+ T cells sorted from spleen or lymph node cells, collected before intestinal transplant. This sequence joins TRBV5-4 and TRBJ2-5, with TRBD1 matching 7 bases. In DNA, the CDR3 is TGTGCCAGCAGCTACGGGACAGAACAGACCCAGTACTTC. Translating it yields CASSYGTEQTQYF.